One sample yielded the 10 T cell receptor beta chains listed below, sequenced in a study of T cell repertoires in cytomegalovirus infection. TCRdb independently ran MiXCR on the reads; one entry per CDR3 protein. The sample records around 190,000 distinct CDR3 sequences, roughly 14% being singletons. Sequenced input: PBMCs. The receptors here all came from a human donor in good health (CMV status not recorded). Some clones in this sample may be carry-over from other donors' samples.

V is TRBV3-1 and J is TRBJ1-1; D is possibly TRBD1 (6 bases). The germline V gene has CDR1 LGHDT and CDR2 YNNKEL (reference sequence). V shed 2 bases and J shed 1 base, with 11 bases lying between them. The CDR3 sequence is 15 residues long. In nucleotides, the CDR3 is TGTGCCAGCAGCCAACAAGGACAGCCGAACACTGAAGCTTTCTTT. Encoded protein: CASSQQGQPNTEAFF.

J is TRBJ1-1 and V is TRBV12-3 or TRBV12-4, with 9 bases fitting TRBD1. The CDR3 sequence is 15 residues long. Losses at the gene ends were 3 bases for V and 2 bases for J; bases not matched to a gene: 4. In DNA form, the CDR3 reads TGTGCCAGCAGTTTCCGGACAGGGGCAAACACTGAAGCTTTCTTT. Protein sequence: CASSFRTGANTEAFF.

This chain joins TRBV7-9 and TRBJ1-2; D not certain. Germline V gene data show CDR1 as SEHNR and CDR2 as FQNEAQ (reference sequence). The ends were cut back, 5 bases at V and 8 bases at J, with 18 bases in the middle. CDR3 length equals 14 residues. This CDR3 is CASSASFDSLGYTF. The CDR3 DNA is TGTGCCAGCAGCGCCTCCTTCGATTCATTGGGCTACACCTTC.

This clonotype was counted a few times. The genes are TRBV29-1 and TRBJ2-7, with D possibly TRBD1 on 6 matching bases. Germline CDR1 SQVTM, CDR2 ANQGSEA. There are 15 residues in the CDR3. The V gene lost 7 bases and the J gene lost 2 bases, with 21 bases spanning the gap. In nucleotides, the CDR3 is TGCAGCGCGAAGGCAGGGGTGGACCAAGCCTACGAGCAGTACTTC. Translating gives CSAKAGVDQAYEQYF.

This clonotype occurred many times. This chain joins TRBV7-2 and TRBJ2-2, with a weak D call TRBD2 (7 bases). V lost 4 bases, J lost 6 bases, and 12 bases lay in between. Germline V CDR1 and CDR2: SGHTA, FQGNSA. The CDR3 has 14 amino acids. CDR3 sequence: CASSSTGRAGELFF. The CDR3 DNA is TGTGCCAGCAGCTCCACAGGGAGGGCCGGGGAGCTGTTTTTT.

The chain carries TRBV29-1 and TRBJ1-2, with 9 bases matching TRBD1. The germline V gene has CDR1 SQVTM and CDR2 ANQGSEA. With 4 bases clipped from V and 6 bases from J, the junction kept 6 bases outside the gene matches. The CDR3 is 13 residues long. The CDR3 DNA sequence: TGCAGCGTTGGACCGGGACAGGGAAATGGCTACACCTTC. Translated: CSVGPGQGNGYTF.

The gene calls are TRBV4-3 and TRBJ2-7, with D maybe TRBD2 (6 bases). In germline, CDR1 is LGHNA, CDR2 YSLEER. CDR3 length: 15 residues. V gave up 5 bases and J gave up 2 bases, with 16 bases separating them. The CDR3 region is CASSAGLAITYEQYF. The CDR3 DNA reads as TGCGCCAGCAGCGCTGGGCTAGCGATAACCTACGAGCAGTACTTC.

This rearrangement joins TRBV6-5 to TRBJ1-3, with D hard to call. V was trimmed by 10 bases and J by 4 bases, leaving 14 bases between them. CDR1 is MNHEY and CDR2 is SVGAGI in the germline V gene. The CDR3 is made up of 13 amino acids. The CDR3 loop reads CATVAPLGNTIYF. The CDR3 bases are TGTGCCACCGTCGCCCCGTTGGGAAACACCATATATTTT.

To note about this clonotype: One end of the junction varies from germline; a read error may be responsible. The rearrangement uses TRBV20-1 and TRBJ2-1; the match to TRBD1 covers 8 bases. The CDR3 contains 16 residues. The germline V gene has CDR1 DFQATT and CDR2 SNEGSKA (reference sequence). The CDR3 DNA reads TGCAGTGCGCCCGACAGGGGTCGGAGCTCCTACAATGAGCAGGTCTTC. It codes for CSAPDRGRSSYNEQVF.

This clonotype was recorded many times. This chain connects TRBV7-8 to TRBJ1-1; no reliable D call. Germline V gives CDR1 SGHVS, CDR2 FQNEAQ. The CDR3 covers 15 residues. Trimming shortened V by 4 bases and J by 0 bases, and 12 bases separated the two germline ends. CDR3 residues: CASSSFSALNTEAFF. CDR3 nucleotide sequence: TGTGCCAGCAGCTCCTTCTCGGCGCTGAACACTGAAGCTTTCTTT.